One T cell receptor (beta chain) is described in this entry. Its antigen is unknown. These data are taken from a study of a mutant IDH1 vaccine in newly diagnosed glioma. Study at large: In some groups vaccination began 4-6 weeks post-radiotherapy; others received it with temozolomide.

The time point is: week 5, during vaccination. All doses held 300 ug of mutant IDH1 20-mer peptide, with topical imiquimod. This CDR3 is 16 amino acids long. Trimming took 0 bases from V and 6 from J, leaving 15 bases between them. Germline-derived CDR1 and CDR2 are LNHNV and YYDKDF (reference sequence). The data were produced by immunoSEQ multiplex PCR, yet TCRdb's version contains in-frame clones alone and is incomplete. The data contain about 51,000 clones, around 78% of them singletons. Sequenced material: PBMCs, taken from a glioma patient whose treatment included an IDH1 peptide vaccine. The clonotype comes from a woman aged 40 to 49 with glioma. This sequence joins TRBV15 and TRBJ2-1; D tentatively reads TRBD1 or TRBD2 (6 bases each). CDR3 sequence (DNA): TGTGCCACCAGCAGAGAAGGGGGGATAGGGGGCAATGAGCAGTTCTTC. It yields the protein CATSREGGIGGNEQFF.